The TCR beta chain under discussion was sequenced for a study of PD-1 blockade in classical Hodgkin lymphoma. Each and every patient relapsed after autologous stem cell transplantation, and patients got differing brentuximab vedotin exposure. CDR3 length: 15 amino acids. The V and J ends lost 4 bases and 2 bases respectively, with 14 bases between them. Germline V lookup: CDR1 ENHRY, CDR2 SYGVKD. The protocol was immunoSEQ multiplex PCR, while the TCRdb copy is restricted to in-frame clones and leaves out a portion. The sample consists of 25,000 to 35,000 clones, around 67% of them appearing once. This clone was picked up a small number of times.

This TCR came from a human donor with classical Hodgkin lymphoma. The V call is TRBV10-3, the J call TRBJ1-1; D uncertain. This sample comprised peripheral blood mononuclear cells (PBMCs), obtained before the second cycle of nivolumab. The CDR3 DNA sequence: TGTGCCATCAGTGTTAGTACCCACCTTAACACTGAAGCTTTCTTT. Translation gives CAISVSTHLNTEAFF.